One and the same sample provided the 9 T cell receptor beta chains below, sequenced in a study of beta chain features in type 1 diabetes. Whole-study findings and limits: Moderate yet significant TCRB CDR3 shortening was seen in Type 1 diabetes patients in all four CD4+ subsets.

Every bit of the isolated RNA underwent reverse transcription, so sequencing read expressed TCRB transcripts. The protocol was immunoSEQ multiplex PCR, while the TCRdb copy is restricted to in-frame clones and leaves out a portion. The sample has under 300,000 clones, over 11% seen once. The antigens these receptors bind are not known. The material sequenced was naive CD4+ T cells from blood. All receptors come from a man aged 25 to 45 with type 1 diabetes.

This clone was observed a handful of times. The gene calls are TRBV19 and TRBJ2-5; 10 bases match TRBD2. V was pared by 4 bases and J by 2 bases, with 4 bases of the junction left unmatched. The CDR3 is made up of 15 amino acids. Germline V CDR1 and CDR2: LNHDA, SQIVND (reference sequence). Written as DNA, the CDR3 is TGTGCCAGTAGTAGCCTAGCGGGGGAACAAGAGACCCAGTACTTC. Its translation: CASSSLAGEQETQYF.

With regard to this clone: The same CDR3 can be traced to other DNA sequences in this sample. CDR3 sequence: CASSLSTDTQYF. CDR3 coding DNA: TGTGCCAGCAGCCTGAGCACAGATACGCAGTATTTT. The chain couples TRBV5-6 to TRBJ2-3; D not certain. From germline, CDR1 is SGHDT and CDR2 YYEEEE. The CDR3 covers 12 residues. The V end was cut by 4 bases, the J end by 0 bases, with 3 bases between.

This sequence joins TRBV2 and TRBJ1-5, with a weak D call TRBD1 (5 bases). Germline-derived CDR1 and CDR2 are SNHLY and FYNNEI. The ends were cut back, 1 base at V and 7 bases at J, with 17 bases in the middle. The CDR3 contains 16 residues. This CDR3 is CASSEEAGGVGQPQHF. The CDR3 DNA reads as TGTGCCAGCAGTGAAGAAGCGGGGGGAGTTGGCCAGCCCCAGCATTTT.

The chain links TRBV29-1 to TRBJ2-1; 11 bases line up with TRBD2. Germline CDR1 is SQVTM and CDR2 is ANQGSEA. The CDR3 has 14 residues. With V trimmed by 3 bases and J by 6 bases, 4 bases remained unmatched. The chain's CDR3 is CSVDLAGGSNEQFF. The CDR3 bases are TGCAGCGTTGATCTAGCGGGGGGAAGCAATGAGCAGTTCTTC.

The V and J genes are TRBV7-2 and TRBJ2-1; possible D gene TRBD1, 5 bases. The CDR3 is 15 amino acids. The germline V gene encodes CDR1 SGHTA and CDR2 FQGNSA. V was clipped by 7 bases and J by 0 bases, with 13 bases between them. This CDR3 reads CASKLDRSSYNEQFF. The CDR3 DNA sequence: TGTGCCAGCAAGCTAGACAGAAGCTCCTACAATGAGCAGTTCTTC.

This clone occurred a few times. The chain joins TRBV18 to TRBJ2-3; 7 bases map to TRBD1. This CDR3 is built from 17 residues. The germline V gene encodes CDR1 KGHSH and CDR2 LQKENI. V shed 0 bases, J shed 0 bases, and the junction held 6 bases outside the gene matches. In DNA form, the CDR3 reads TGTGCCAGCTCACCACCGGTTACAGGGGCTAGCACAGATACGCAGTATTTT. It translates to CASSPPVTGASTDTQYF.

This clone occurred a few times. The chain employs TRBV6-5 and TRBJ2-3; no firm D call. This CDR3 region has 12 residues. Germline CDR1 MNHEY, CDR2 SVGAGI. The V and J ends lost 4 bases and 3 bases respectively, with 5 bases between them. The CDR3 coding sequence is TGTGCCAGCAGTTCCCAGACAGATACGCAGTATTTT. Translating gives CASSSQTDTQYF.

This clone turned up a few times. The gene calls are TRBV23-1 and TRBJ1-1; TRBD1 matches at 11 bases. TRBV23-1 is identified as an open reading frame with a role that is uncertain. Trimming at V came to 4 bases and at J to 3 bases, leaving 7 bases not matched to a gene. The CDR3 extends over 16 amino acids. The CDR3 sequence is CASSRPEGQGDTEAFF. Here the CDR3 DNA reads TGCGCCAGCAGTCGGCCCGAGGGACAGGGGGACACTGAAGCTTTCTTT.

This clone was seen a handful of times. The genes are TRBV6-5 and TRBJ1-3; perhaps TRBD1 as D (6 bases). The CDR3 consists of 15 residues. Trimming took off 6 bases at V and 0 bases at J, with 12 bases between the two ends. The germline V gene encodes CDR1 MNHEY and CDR2 SVGAGI. CDR3 sequence: CASRKQGRSGNTIYF. CDR3 DNA sequence: TGTGCCAGCAGAAAACAGGGCCGCTCTGGAAACACCATATATTTT.